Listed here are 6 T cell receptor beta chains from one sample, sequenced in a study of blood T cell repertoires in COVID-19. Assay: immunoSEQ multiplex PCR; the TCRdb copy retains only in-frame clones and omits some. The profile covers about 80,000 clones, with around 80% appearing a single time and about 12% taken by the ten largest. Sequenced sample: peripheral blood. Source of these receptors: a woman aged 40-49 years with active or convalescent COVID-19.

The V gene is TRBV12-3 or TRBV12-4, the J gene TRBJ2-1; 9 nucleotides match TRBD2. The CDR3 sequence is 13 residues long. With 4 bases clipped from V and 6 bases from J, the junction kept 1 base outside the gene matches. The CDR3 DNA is TGTGCCAGCAGTTGGGGACTAGCCAATGAGCAGTTCTTC. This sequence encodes CASSWGLANEQFF.

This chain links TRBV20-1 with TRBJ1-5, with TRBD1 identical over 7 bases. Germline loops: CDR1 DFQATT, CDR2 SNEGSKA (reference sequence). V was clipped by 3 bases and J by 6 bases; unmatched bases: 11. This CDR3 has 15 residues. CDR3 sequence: CSASQGGSFRQPQHF. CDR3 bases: TGCAGTGCTAGTCAGGGGGGCAGTTTCCGTCAGCCCCAGCATTTT.

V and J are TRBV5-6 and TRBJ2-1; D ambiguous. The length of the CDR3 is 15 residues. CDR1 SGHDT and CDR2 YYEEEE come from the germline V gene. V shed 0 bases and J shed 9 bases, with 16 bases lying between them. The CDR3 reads CASSLVGASLVEQFF. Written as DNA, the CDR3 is TGTGCCAGCAGCTTGGTAGGAGCTAGTTTGGTTGAGCAGTTCTTC.

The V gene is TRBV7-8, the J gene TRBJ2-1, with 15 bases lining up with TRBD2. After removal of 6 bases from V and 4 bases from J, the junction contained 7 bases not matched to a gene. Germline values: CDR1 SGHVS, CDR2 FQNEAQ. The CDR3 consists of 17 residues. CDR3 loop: CASSRTSGRAGYNEQFF. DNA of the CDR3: TGTGCCAGCAGTCGGACTAGCGGGAGGGCCGGGTACAATGAGCAGTTCTTC.

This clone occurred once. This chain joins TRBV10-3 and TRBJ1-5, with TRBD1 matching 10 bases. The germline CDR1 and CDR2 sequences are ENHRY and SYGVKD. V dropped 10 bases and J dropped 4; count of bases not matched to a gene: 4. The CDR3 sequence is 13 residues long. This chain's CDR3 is CATGQGTNQPQHF. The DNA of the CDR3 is TGTGCCACGGGACAGGGGACGAATCAGCCCCAGCATTTT.

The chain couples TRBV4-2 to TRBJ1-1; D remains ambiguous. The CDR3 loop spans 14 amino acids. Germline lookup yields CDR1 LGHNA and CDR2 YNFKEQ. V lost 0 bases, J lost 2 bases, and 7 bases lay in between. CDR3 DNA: TGTGCCAGCAGCCAAGAGGCAGTCAACACTGAAGCTTTCTTT. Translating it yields CASSQEAVNTEAFF.